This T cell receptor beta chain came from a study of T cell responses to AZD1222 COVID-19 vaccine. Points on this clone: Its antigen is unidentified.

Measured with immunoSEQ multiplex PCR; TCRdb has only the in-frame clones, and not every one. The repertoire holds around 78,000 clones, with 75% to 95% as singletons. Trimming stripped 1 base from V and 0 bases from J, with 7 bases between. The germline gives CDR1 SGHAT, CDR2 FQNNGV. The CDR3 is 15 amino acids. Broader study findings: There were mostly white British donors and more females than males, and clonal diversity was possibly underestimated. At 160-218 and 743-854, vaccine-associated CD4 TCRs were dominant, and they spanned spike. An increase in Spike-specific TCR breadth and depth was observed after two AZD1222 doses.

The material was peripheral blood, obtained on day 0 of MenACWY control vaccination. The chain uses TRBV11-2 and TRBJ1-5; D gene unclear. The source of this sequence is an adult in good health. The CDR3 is CASSLADSSNQPQHF. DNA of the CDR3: TGTGCCAGCAGCTTAGCCGACTCTAGCAATCAGCCCCAGCATTTT.